This T cell receptor beta chain was sequenced for a study of shared clonotypes between healthy human individuals. Whole-study context: Three CD4 naive, three CD4 memory, two CD8 naive and one CD8 memory plate were used per donor.

The investigators split CD4+ cells into a CD45RA+ naive subset and a CD45RA-negative memory subset. In regard to this clone: Antigen specificity is unknown.

Sequencing was performed with immunoSEQ multiplex PCR; in TCRdb, only in-frame clones are kept and a portion is missing. The profile shows around 1,100,000 clones, 60% to 80% of them singletons. Study-wide results and caveats: Depth was large, yet rarefaction showed that sorted-subset sequencing was incomplete.

The V gene's germline CDR1 is SNHLY and CDR2 FYNNEI. The CDR3 is made up of 16 amino acids. Trimming removed 5 bases from V and 1 base from J, with 14 bases in between. Specimen: memory CD4+ T cells from PBMCs. The sample's subset: CD45RA-negative fraction. The source is a man aged 18 to 29 in good health. Some clones in this sample may be carry-over from other donors' samples. The chain is built from TRBV2 and TRBJ2-2, with D possibly matching TRBD1 (7 bases). The CDR3 loop is CASSSRGRENTGELFF. The DNA of the CDR3 is TGTGCCAGCAGTTCGAGGGGGCGGGAGAACACCGGGGAGCTGTTTTTT.